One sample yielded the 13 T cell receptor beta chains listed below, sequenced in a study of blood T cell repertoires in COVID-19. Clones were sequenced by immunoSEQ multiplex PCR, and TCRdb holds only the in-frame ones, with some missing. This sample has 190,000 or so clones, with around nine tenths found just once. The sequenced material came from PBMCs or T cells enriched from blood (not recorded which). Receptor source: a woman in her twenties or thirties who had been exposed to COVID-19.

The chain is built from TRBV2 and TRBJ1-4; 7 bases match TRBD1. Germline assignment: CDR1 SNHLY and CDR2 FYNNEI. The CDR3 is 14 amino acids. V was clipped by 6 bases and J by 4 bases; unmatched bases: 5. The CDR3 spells CASRAGTVNEKLFF. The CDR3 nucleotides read TGTGCCAGCAGAGCCGGGACAGTTAATGAAAAACTGTTTTTT.

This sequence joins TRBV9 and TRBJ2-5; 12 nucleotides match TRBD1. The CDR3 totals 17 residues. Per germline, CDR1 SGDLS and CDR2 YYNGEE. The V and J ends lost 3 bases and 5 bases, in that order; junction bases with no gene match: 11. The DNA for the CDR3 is TGTGCCAGCAGCGGACTGGGACAGGGGGCTTTTAGGGAGACCCAGTACTTC. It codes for CASSGLGQGAFRETQYF.

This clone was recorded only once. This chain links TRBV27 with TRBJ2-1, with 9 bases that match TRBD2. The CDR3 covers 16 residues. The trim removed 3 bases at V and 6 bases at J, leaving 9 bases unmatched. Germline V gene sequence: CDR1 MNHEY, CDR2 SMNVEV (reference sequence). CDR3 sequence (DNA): TGTGCCAGCAGTTTGGGGGAAGCGGGGGGACTCAATGAGCAGTTCTTC. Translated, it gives CASSLGEAGGLNEQFF.

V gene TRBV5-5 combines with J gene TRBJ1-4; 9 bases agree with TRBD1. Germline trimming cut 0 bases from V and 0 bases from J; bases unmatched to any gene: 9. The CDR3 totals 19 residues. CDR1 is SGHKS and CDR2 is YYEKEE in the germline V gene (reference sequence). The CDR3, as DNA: TGTGCCAGCAGCTTGGACAGGGGGCGTATCGGGACAACTAATGAAAAACTGTTTTTT. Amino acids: CASSLDRGRIGTTNEKLFF.

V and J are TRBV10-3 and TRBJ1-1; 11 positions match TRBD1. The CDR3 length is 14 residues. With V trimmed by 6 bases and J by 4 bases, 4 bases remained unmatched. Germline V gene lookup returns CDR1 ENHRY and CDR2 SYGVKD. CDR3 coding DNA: TGTGCCATCAGGATGGGACAGGGGGGCACTGAAGCTTTCTTT. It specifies CAIRMGQGGTEAFF.

CDR3 coding DNA: TGTGCCAGTAGTACACAGACAGGGGTAAATCAGCCCCAGCATTTT. This encodes CASSTQTGVNQPQHF. The chain recombines TRBV19 with TRBJ1-5, with TRBD1 matching 8 bases. The CDR3 extends over 15 amino acids. V trimming: 4 bases; J trimming: 4 bases; junction bases outside the gene matches: 6. CDR1 is LNHDA, CDR2 SQIVND, per germline (reference sequence).

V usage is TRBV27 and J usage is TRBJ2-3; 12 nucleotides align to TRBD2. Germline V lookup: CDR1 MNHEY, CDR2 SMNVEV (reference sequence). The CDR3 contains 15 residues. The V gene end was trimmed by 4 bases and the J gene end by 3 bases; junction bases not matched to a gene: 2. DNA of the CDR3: TGTGCCAGCAGTTCTAGCGGGGGGGCGACAGATACGCAGTATTTT. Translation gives CASSSSGGATDTQYF.

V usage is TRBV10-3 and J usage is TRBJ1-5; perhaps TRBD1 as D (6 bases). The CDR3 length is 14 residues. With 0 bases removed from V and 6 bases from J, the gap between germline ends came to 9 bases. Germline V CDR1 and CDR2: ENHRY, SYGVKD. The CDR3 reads CAISESQGSQPQHF. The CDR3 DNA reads TGTGCCATCAGTGAGTCTCAGGGGAGTCAGCCCCAGCATTTT.

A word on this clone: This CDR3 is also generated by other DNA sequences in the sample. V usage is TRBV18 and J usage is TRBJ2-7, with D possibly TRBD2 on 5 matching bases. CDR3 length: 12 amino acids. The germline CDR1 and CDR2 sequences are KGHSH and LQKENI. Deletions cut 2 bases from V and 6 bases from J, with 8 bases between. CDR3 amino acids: CASSPGGSEQYF. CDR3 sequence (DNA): TGTGCCAGCTCACCAGGAGGCTCCGAGCAGTACTTC.

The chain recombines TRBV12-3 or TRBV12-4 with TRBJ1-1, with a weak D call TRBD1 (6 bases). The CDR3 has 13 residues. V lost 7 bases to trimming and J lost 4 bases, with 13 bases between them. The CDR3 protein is CASISTGTTEAFF. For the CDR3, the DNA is TGTGCCAGCATCTCCACAGGGACCACTGAAGCTTTCTTT.

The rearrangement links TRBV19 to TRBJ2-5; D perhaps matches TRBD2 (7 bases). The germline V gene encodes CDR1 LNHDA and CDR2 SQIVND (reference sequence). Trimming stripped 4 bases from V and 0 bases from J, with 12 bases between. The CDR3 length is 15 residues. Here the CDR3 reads CASSSRGGYQETQYF. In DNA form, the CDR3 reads TGTGCCAGTAGTAGTCGCGGGGGCTACCAAGAGACCCAGTACTTC.

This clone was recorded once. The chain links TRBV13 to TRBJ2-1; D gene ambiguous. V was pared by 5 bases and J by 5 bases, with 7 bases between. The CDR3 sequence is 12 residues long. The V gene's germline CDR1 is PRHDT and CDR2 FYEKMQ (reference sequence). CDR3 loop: CASSPPDNEQFF. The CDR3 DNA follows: TGTGCCAGCAGCCCCCCGGACAATGAGCAGTTCTTC.

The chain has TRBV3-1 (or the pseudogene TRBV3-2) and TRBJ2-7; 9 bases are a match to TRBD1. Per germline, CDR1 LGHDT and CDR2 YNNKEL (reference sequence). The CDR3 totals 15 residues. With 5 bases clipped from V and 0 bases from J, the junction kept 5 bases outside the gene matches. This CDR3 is CASSWGDRDSYEQYF. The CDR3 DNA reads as TGTGCCAGCAGCTGGGGGGACAGGGACTCCTACGAGCAGTACTTC.